This T cell receptor beta chain was found in a study of T cells in Graves' hyperthyroidism and ophthalmopathy. Whole-study context: The authors collected peripheral blood at initial diagnosis, before any treatment.

RNA transcripts were the template for amplifying TCR beta CDR3 regions. The HTBI primer set served for first-round RT-PCR of the TCR CDR3. TCRdb reprocessed the multiplex PCR reads via MiXCR and lists one record per CDR3 protein. This sample yields some 600,000 distinct CDR3 sequences, of which approximately 14% are seen a single time; roughly 5.7% belongs to the top ten. V was trimmed by 3 bases and J by 2 bases, leaving 13 bases between them. The CDR3 is made up of 15 amino acids. The V gene's germline CDR1 is GTSNPN and CDR2 SVGIG (reference sequence). This clonotype occurred a few times. The sample comprised blood. This rearrangement joins TRBV30 to TRBJ2-2; D unresolved. This sequence was found in a woman aged 30 to 39 with Graves' hyperthyroidism that later progressed to Graves' ophthalmopathy. DNA for the CDR3: TGTGCCTGGAGAGGGAAACAGCCTAACACCGGGGAGCTGTTTTTT. Its translation: CAWRGKQPNTGELFF.